The T cell receptor (beta chain) described here comes from a study of early T cells in non-severe SARS-CoV-2 infection. Unmatched junction bases numbered 7, after V lost 5 bases and J lost 3 bases. The V gene's germline CDR1 is SQVTM and CDR2 ANQGSEA. The CDR3 covers 14 residues. Each cDNA molecule carried a unique molecular identifier. TCRdb re-derived calls from the 5' RACE reads in MiXCR, one entry per CDR3 protein. The repertoire holds around 57,000 distinct CDR3 sequences, with around 6.5% as singletons. The sequencing used whole blood, collected at baseline. This sequence joins TRBV29-1 and TRBJ2-3, with 8 bases aligning to TRBD1. The receptor comes from an adult who was a healthcare worker with PCR-confirmed SARS-CoV-2 infection or an uninfected control (not recorded which). The DNA for the CDR3 is TGCAGCGTTTTGACAGGGGCCCTGACAGATACGCAGTATTTT. Its protein is CSVLTGALTDTQYF.